A selection of T cell receptor beta chains follows, all from one sample in a study of beta chain features in type 1 diabetes. TCRdb's copy holds only in-frame clones and misses some; the assay was immunoSEQ multiplex PCR. Of more than 100,000 clones listed, roughly 15% were seen once; the top ten hold 2% to 3%. The sample comprised central memory CD4+ T cells from blood. Every receptor here comes from a man younger than 45 with type 1 diabetes. Each CDR3 is given with its conserved first and last residue. A D gene is named only where the DNA matches it firmly. Only part of the rows carry a size: once, few, many, or a class if the clone is expanded.

CDR3nt	CDR3aa	abundance	d_gene	j_gene	v_gene
TGCGCCAGTAACCCTATAGCGGGGGTCGGCACAGATACGCAGTATTTT	CASNPIAGVGTDTQYF	-	TRBD2	TRBJ2-3	TRBV5-1
TGTGCCACCAGCAGAGTCGGCCAGGGCGATGAGCAGTTCTTC	CATSRVGQGDEQFF	many	-	TRBJ2-1	TRBV15
TGTGCCTGGAGTATTAACCCGGACAGTGTGTACCCCCTCCACTTT	CAWSINPDSVYPLHF	-	-	TRBJ1-6	TRBV30
TGTGCCAGCAGTCGGACAGGGGGTTATGGCTACACCTTC	CASSRTGGYGYTF	-	TRBD1	TRBJ1-2	TRBV28
TGCAGCGTTGAGGAAAATATCTCCTACAATGAGCAGTTCTTC	CSVEENISYNEQFF	-	-	TRBJ2-1	TRBV29-1
TGTGCCAGTAGTATGGGACAGGCACTTCACTATGGCTACACCTTC	CASSMGQALHYGYTF	few	TRBD1	TRBJ1-2	TRBV19
TGTGCCAGTCGGATGGACTGGGGAACCTACGAGCAGTACTTC	CASRMDWGTYEQYF	-	-	TRBJ2-7	TRBV6-5
TGTGCCAGCAGTGGGGGCTTTCGCTCCTACAATGAGCAGTTCTTC	CASSGGFRSYNEQFF	-	-	TRBJ2-1	TRBV2
TGTGCCAGCAGTTTCCCGACAGGCCCCGAGCAGTACTTC	CASSFPTGPEQYF	-	-	TRBJ2-7	TRBV28
TGTGCCAGCAGCTTGTCCGGGGTTGGCTATGGCTACACCTTC	CASSLSGVGYGYTF	few	-	TRBJ1-2	TRBV5-5